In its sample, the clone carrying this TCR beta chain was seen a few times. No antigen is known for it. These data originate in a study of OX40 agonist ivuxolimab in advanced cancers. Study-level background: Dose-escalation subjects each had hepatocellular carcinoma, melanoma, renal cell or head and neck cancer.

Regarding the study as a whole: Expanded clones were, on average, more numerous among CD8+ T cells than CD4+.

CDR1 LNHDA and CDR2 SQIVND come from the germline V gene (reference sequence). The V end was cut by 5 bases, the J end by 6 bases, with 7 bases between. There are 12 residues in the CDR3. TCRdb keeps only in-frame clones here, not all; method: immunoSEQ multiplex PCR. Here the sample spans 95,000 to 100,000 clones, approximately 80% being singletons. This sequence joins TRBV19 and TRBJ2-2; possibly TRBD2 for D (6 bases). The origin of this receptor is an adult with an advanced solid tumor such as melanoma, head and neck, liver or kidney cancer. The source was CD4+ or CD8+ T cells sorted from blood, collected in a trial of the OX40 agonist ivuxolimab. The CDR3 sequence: CASSAGSGELFF. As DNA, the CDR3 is TGTGCCAGTAGTGCGGGGTCCGGGGAGCTGTTTTTT.